The clone carrying this T cell receptor beta chain was detected only a few times. Deletions cut 5 bases from V and 3 bases from J, with 17 bases between. The CDR3 has 16 amino acids. From germline, CDR1 is SGHTA and CDR2 FQGTGA. These data originate in a study of spatial heterogeneity in lung cancer. Study details: Detection consistently captured more beta-chain sequences than alpha-chain sequences.

Time point defined: sample taken at primary tumor resection. Extraction of whole RNA from tumor, nontumor lung or frozen PBMC preceded unsorted sequencing. Patients with untreated early-stage non-small cell lung cancer, numbering 55 to 75, were the donors. Each molecule of TCR cDNA was tagged with one unique molecular identifier. MiXCR was run by TCRdb on the 5' RACE reads, yielding one entry per CDR3 protein. The repertoire has 19,000 or so distinct CDR3 sequences, about 22% of them found once; the top ten carry around a fifth. The sample consisted of PBMCs, taken at surgery. The sequence derives from a female donor with early-stage non-small cell lung cancer. The chain employs TRBV7-3 and TRBJ2-1; tentative D call: TRBD2 (7 bases). The CDR3 reads CASSPLGGGNYNEQFF. The CDR3 bases are TGTGCCAGCAGCCCCCTTGGGGGGGGCAACTACAATGAGCAGTTCTTC.